This T cell receptor (beta chain) was obtained from a study of radiotherapy plus CTLA-4 blockade in lung cancer. Germline CDR1 is SEHNR and CDR2 is FQNEAQ (reference sequence). The length of the CDR3 is 17 residues. Between the trimmed V and J ends, which lost 5 bases and 1 base, there was a span of 18 bases. Produced via immunoSEQ multiplex PCR; TCRdb's table is partial and in-frame only. There are approximately 77,000 clones in the sample; about 84% occur only once, and about 0.79% lies in the top ten. This clonotype was sampled from a human donor with non-small cell lung cancer who had stable disease on radiotherapy plus ipilimumab. Material: peripheral blood, obtained from a patient treated with radiotherapy plus ipilimumab. The chain combines TRBV7-9 with TRBJ2-1, with D hard to call. The DNA of the CDR3 is TGTGCCAGCAGCCCACCTAGTGGCCAGCCTTCCTACAATGAGCAGTTCTTC. Residues: CASSPPSGQPSYNEQFF.